Ten or more counts support the clone carrying this T cell receptor beta chain. The data derive from a study of identical twins. Template switching introduced a universal primer site, and the cDNA bore unique molecular identifiers. TCRdb ran MiXCR on the 5' RACE reads and lists one entry per CDR3 protein. Of 700,000 to 950,000 distinct CDR3 sequences listed, 10% to 15% are singletons. The same sample was also studied in work on yellow fever vaccine responses in identical twins.

The clonotype was recovered from a woman between 18 and 30 years old in good health. The sample comprised PBMCs.

The chain's CDR3 is CASSLLAGRDEQFF. The DNA of the CDR3 is TGTGCCAGCAGTTTACTAGCGGGAAGGGATGAGCAGTTCTTC. The rearrangement uses TRBV12-3 or TRBV12-4 and TRBJ2-1; 9 nucleotides line up with TRBD2. V lost 2 bases to trimming and J lost 8 bases; unmatched junction nucleotides: 4. The CDR3 runs 14 residues.